This T cell receptor (beta chain) was sequenced for a study of T cells after yellow fever vaccination. TCRdb recomputed calls from the 5' RACE reads with MiXCR, one row per CDR3 protein. The top ten clones hold about 15% of a sample with some 670,000 distinct CDR3 sequences, about 12% of them seen once. This clonotype was detected many times. After removal of 6 bases from V and 6 bases from J, the junction contained 5 bases not matched to a gene. From germline, CDR1 is MNHNS and CDR2 SASEGT. The CDR3 sequence is 15 residues long. The chain carries TRBV6-1 and TRBJ2-2; 12 nucleotides align to TRBD2. The sequenced sample was PBMCs, obtained on the day of the yellow fever booster vaccination. The receptor comes from a man aged 25 to 45 who received the YFV17D yellow fever vaccine. CDR3 nucleotide sequence: TGTGCCAGCAGCCCACTAGCGGGAGGAGCCGGGGAGCTGTTTTTT. It translates to CASSPLAGGAGELFF.